This TCR beta chain emerged from a study of blood T cell repertoires in COVID-19. Study at large: Both acute and convalescent COVID-19 samples were obtained from the United States, Italy and Spain. T cells, B-cell-depleted T cells, or PBMCs supplied cDNA or gDNA.

Authors' processing steps: Reference gene primer amplification in the assay estimated nucleated cell counts. Clones were sequenced by immunoSEQ multiplex PCR, and TCRdb holds only the in-frame ones, with some missing. The V and J calls and clone size come from that table; D and trimming were worked out from the DNA. Among about 140,000 clones listed, around 90% were seen once. The CDR3 totals 14 residues. Germline-derived CDR1 and CDR2 are SGHVS and FQNEAQ. V trimming: 1 base; J trimming: 5 bases; junction bases outside the gene matches: 4. This chain uses TRBV7-8 with TRBJ1-2; 7 positions match TRBD1. This receptor was taken from a woman at least 80 years old with acute or convalescent COVID-19. The sequenced sample consisted of peripheral blood. The CDR3 spells CASSLGGTAYGYTF. The CDR3 DNA follows: TGTGCCAGCAGCTTAGGGGGGACAGCTTATGGCTACACCTTC.